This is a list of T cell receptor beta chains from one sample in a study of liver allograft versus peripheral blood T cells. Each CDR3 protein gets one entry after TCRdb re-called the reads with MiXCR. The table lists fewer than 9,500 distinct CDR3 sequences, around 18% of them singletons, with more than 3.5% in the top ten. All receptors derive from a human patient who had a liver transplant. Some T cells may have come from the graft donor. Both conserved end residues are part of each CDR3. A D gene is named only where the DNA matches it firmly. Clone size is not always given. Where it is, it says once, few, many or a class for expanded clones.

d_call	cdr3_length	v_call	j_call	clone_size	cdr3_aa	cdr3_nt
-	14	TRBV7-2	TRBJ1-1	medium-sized	CASSFGAGYTEAFF	TGTGCCAGCAGCTTCGGGGCGGGGTACACTGAAGCTTTCTTT
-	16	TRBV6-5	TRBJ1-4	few	CASRTYPSGGGEKLFF	TGTGCCAGCAGAACCTACCCGTCCGGGGGAGGGGAAAAACTGTTTTTT
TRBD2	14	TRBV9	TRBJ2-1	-	CASTLAGGPSEQFF	TGTGCCAGCACCCTAGCGGGAGGGCCGAGTGAGCAGTTCTTC
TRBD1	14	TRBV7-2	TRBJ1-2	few	CASSSGTGGYGYTF	TGTGCCAGCAGCTCAGGGACAGGAGGGTATGGCTACACCTTC
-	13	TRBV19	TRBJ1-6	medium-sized	CASCSANDSPLHF	TGTGCCAGTTGTAGTGCGAACGATTCACCCCTCCACTTT
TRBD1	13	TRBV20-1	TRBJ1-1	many	CSPWTGGGTEAFF	TGCAGTCCTTGGACAGGGGGAGGAACTGAAGCTTTCTTT
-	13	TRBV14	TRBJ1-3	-	CASSAQQRNTIYF	TGTGCCAGCAGCGCCCAACAGAGAAACACCATATATTTT
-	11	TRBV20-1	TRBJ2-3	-	CSARTTDTQYF	TGCAGTGCTCGTACCACAGATACGCAGTATTTT
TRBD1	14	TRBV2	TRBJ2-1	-	CASSTTGDYNEQFF	TGTGCCAGCAGTACAACAGGGGACTACAATGAGCAGTTCTTC
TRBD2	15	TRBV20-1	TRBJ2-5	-	CSARGLANYQETQYF	TGCAGTGCTAGAGGACTAGCGAATTACCAAGAGACCCAGTACTTC
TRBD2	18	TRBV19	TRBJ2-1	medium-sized	CASSTWGGGGSSYNEQFF	TGTGCCAGTAGTACTTGGGGGGGAGGCGGGAGCTCCTACAATGAGCAGTTCTTC
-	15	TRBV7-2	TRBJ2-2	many	CASSLRRVDTGELFF	TGTGCCAGCAGCTTACGAAGGGTGGACACCGGGGAGCTGTTTTTT
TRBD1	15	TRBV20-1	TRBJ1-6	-	CSATRGPGDNSPLHF	TGCAGTGCAACCAGGGGGCCGGGGGATAATTCACCCCTCCACTTT
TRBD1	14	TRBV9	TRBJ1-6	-	CASSPTGGNSPLHF	TGTGCCAGCAGCCCGACAGGGGGGAATTCACCCCTCCACTTT
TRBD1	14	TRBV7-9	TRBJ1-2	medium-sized	CASSTGQWDYGYTF	TGTGCCAGCAGCACGGGACAGTGGGACTATGGCTACACCTTC
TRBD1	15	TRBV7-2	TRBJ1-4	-	CASSRRTGEGEKLFF	TGTGCCAGCAGCCGAAGGACAGGGGAGGGCGAAAAACTGTTTTTT
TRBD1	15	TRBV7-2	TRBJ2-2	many	CASSRQTGTTGELFF	TGTGCCAGCAGCCGGCAGACAGGGACCACCGGGGAGCTGTTTTTT
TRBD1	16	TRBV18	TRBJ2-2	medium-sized	CASSPRRQGDTGELFF	TGTGCCAGCTCACCAAGGAGACAGGGTGATACCGGGGAGCTGTTTTTT
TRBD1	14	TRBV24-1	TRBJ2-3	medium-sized	CATSVTGGTDTQYF	TGTGCCACCAGTGTTACAGGGGGCACAGATACGCAGTATTTT
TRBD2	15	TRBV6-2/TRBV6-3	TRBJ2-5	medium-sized	CASKRDRLHQETQYF	TGTGCCAGCAAGCGGGACCGTCTCCACCAAGAGACCCAGTACTTC